Following are 30 T cell receptor beta chains from one sample sequenced in a study of blood T cell repertoires in COVID-19. Profiling relied on immunoSEQ multiplex PCR, and the TCRdb table lists in-frame clones only, not all of them. The data show some 99,000 clones, approximately 90% seen once. Source material: peripheral blood. These receptors were taken from a human donor in a cohort sampled during active COVID-19.

With respect to this clone: This CDR3 is also generated by other DNA sequences in the sample. The rearrangement joins TRBV18 to TRBJ1-3, with a weak D call TRBD1 (6 bases). The germline CDR1 and CDR2 sequences are KGHSH and LQKENI. The CDR3 covers 15 residues. Trimming removed 0 bases at V and 1 base at J, with 7 bases between. In DNA, the CDR3 is TGTGCCAGCTCACCACCCAGGGGATCTGGAAACACCATATATTTT. It encodes CASSPPRGSGNTIYF.

J is TRBJ2-1 and V is TRBV11-3; 7 nucleotides match TRBD2. This CDR3 spans 15 amino acids. V shed 5 bases, J shed 7 bases, and the junction held 11 bases outside the gene matches. Germline values: CDR1 SGHNT, CDR2 YENEEA. The CDR3 here is CASSTEAGPFNEQFF. Here the CDR3 DNA reads TGTGCCAGCAGCACCGAAGCGGGGCCTTTTAATGAGCAGTTCTTC.

The chain recombines TRBV7-9 with TRBJ2-7; D gene ambiguous. Trimming left V 5 bases short and J 5 bases short, with 13 bases between. The length of the CDR3 is 13 residues. Germline V gene sequence: CDR1 SEHNR, CDR2 FQNEAQ (reference sequence). CDR3 DNA: TGTGCCAGCAGCCAGCGTTCGGTTCACGAGCAGTACTTC. Protein: CASSQRSVHEQYF.

The chain links TRBV7-2 to TRBJ2-3; 7 nucleotides align to TRBD2. With 8 bases clipped from V and 4 bases from J, the junction kept 6 bases outside the gene matches. The CDR3 runs 13 residues. In germline, CDR1 is SGHTA, CDR2 FQGNSA. This CDR3 reads CASGREASDTQYF. DNA for the CDR3: TGTGCCAGCGGGAGGGAAGCTTCAGATACGCAGTATTTT.

This clone was observed a few times. This chain uses TRBV11-2 with TRBJ2-3; 9 bases agree with TRBD2. The CDR3 totals 15 residues. V was clipped by 0 bases and J by 4 bases; unmatched bases: 2. Germline V gene data show CDR1 as SGHAT and CDR2 as FQNNGV. The CDR3 nucleotides read TGTGCCAGCAGCTTAGATTTAGCGGGAGCAGATACGCAGTATTTT. It is translated as CASSLDLAGADTQYF.

This chain connects TRBV19 to TRBJ2-1; tentatively, D is TRBD2 (6 bases). Per the germline V gene, CDR1 is LNHDA and CDR2 is SQIVND (reference sequence). The CDR3 has 18 amino acids. Trimming took 3 bases from V and 7 from J, leaving 25 bases between them. The CDR3 DNA reads as TGTGCCAGTAGTATCATTAACGGGAGTCAGGGCGGGATAAATGAGCAGTTCTTC. It encodes CASSIINGSQGGINEQFF.

CDR3 nucleotides: TGTGCCAGCAGCCAAGATGGAGCGAGAGTCGGGAATGAGCAGTTCTTC. Amino acids: CASSQDGARVGNEQFF. This chain joins TRBV3-1 (or the pseudogene TRBV3-2) and TRBJ2-1; D unclear. Germline V CDR1 and CDR2: LGHDT, YNNKEL (reference sequence). This CDR3 spans 16 amino acids. Trimming took 0 bases from V and 7 from J, leaving 16 bases between them.

This clone was picked up one time. The chain carries TRBV7-8 and TRBJ2-2; TRBD1 agrees at 7 bases. V dropped 3 bases and J dropped 4; count of bases not matched to a gene: 5. Looked up from germline, CDR1 is SGHVS and CDR2 is FQNEAQ. CDR3 length: 15 amino acids. The CDR3 nucleotides read TGTGCCAGCAGCTTCCTGGCAGGGGGCACCGGGGAGCTGTTTTTT. Protein: CASSFLAGGTGELFF.

The genes are TRBV18 and TRBJ2-7; D gene uncertain. In germline, CDR1 is KGHSH, CDR2 LQKENI. The CDR3 sequence is 13 residues long. Deletions cut 2 bases from V and 6 bases from J, with 11 bases between. Here the CDR3 reads CASSPLAIREQYF. The DNA of the CDR3 is TGTGCCAGCTCACCATTAGCCATCCGCGAGCAGTACTTC.

This clone was detected once. The CDR3 loop reads CASSSRSIWYEQYF. CDR3 in DNA: TGTGCCAGCTCGAGCAGGTCAATTTGGTACGAGCAGTACTTC. The chain combines TRBV18 with TRBJ2-7; D remains ambiguous. The CDR3 totals 14 residues. The germline V and J ends were trimmed by 6 bases and 4 bases, with 16 bases remaining between them. Germline values: CDR1 KGHSH, CDR2 LQKENI.

The V call is TRBV11-3, the J call TRBJ2-2; D gene unclear. Germline V gene lookup returns CDR1 SGHNT and CDR2 YENEEA. The CDR3 sequence is 13 residues long. The V end was cut by 2 bases, the J end by 6 bases, with 7 bases between. The CDR3 spells CASSLSGSGELFF. The CDR3 DNA follows: TGTGCCAGCAGCTTATCTGGCTCCGGGGAGCTGTTTTTT.

This clone is a singleton in its sample. This sequence joins TRBV9 and TRBJ2-5; 7 bases map to TRBD2. V dropped 4 bases and J dropped 7; count of bases not matched to a gene: 13. CDR3 length: 15 residues. Germline CDR1 and CDR2: SGDLS and YYNGEE. DNA for the CDR3: TGTGCCAGCAGCCCTTCCGGCTTGCTAGCGGTGACCCAGTACTTC. Residues: CASSPSGLLAVTQYF. The entire variable domain, with the rest obtained from reference TRBV9 and TRBJ2-5, is as follows: DSGVTQTPKHLITATGQRVTLRCSPRSGDLSVYWYQQSLDQGLQFLIQYYNGEERAKGNILERFSAQQFPDLHSELNLSSLELGDSALYFCASSPSGLLAVTQYFGPGTRLLVL.

CDR3 protein: CASSDRYEQYF. The CDR3 region has the DNA TGTGCCAGCAGCGACAGATACGAGCAGTACTTC. The chain joins TRBV6-2 or TRBV6-3 to TRBJ2-7; D possibly corresponds to TRBD1 (5 bases). Germline loops: CDR1 MNHEY, CDR2 SVGEGT. The CDR3 loop spans 11 amino acids. With 6 bases removed from V and 4 bases from J, the gap between germline ends came to 7 bases.

The J gene is TRBJ2-3, the V gene TRBV4-2; the D gene is possibly TRBD1 (6 bases). The CDR3 contains 15 residues. The germline gives CDR1 LGHNA, CDR2 YNFKEQ. Trimming took 0 bases from V and 6 from J, leaving 13 bases between them. The CDR3 spells CASSQDLQGMDTQYF. The CDR3, as DNA: TGTGCCAGCAGCCAAGATCTACAGGGTATGGATACGCAGTATTTT.

The V gene is TRBV19, the J gene TRBJ1-2; D is possibly TRBD1 (6 bases). Trimming pared 5 bases from V and 5 bases from J, leaving 15 bases between. CDR1 LNHDA and CDR2 SQIVND come from the germline V gene (reference sequence). The CDR3 loop spans 14 amino acids. As DNA, the CDR3 is TGTGCCAGTAGTGCCGATACAGGGTTTTATGGCTACACCTTC. It codes for CASSADTGFYGYTF.

The chain carries TRBV6-6 and TRBJ2-1; 13 bases are shared with TRBD2. This CDR3 is 18 amino acids long. Germline V lookup: CDR1 MNHNY, CDR2 SVGAGI (reference sequence). V shed 5 bases and J 0 bases; nucleotides not matched to a gene: 7. The CDR3 DNA sequence: TGTGCCAGCAGTCCGGGGACTAGCGGGGTCCTCTCCTACAATGAGCAGTTCTTC. It translates to CASSPGTSGVLSYNEQFF.

The rearrangement joins TRBV6-6 to TRBJ1-2; possible D gene TRBD1, 6 bases. Germline values: CDR1 MNHNY, CDR2 SVGAGI (reference sequence). V was clipped by 6 bases and J by 7 bases, with 18 bases between them. The CDR3 length is 14 residues. CDR3: CASSPRGGFGGYTF. For the CDR3, the DNA is TGTGCCAGCAGCCCGAGGGGGGGTTTCGGTGGCTACACCTTC.

This clone has a single count. The chain combines TRBV3-1 (or the pseudogene TRBV3-2) with TRBJ1-2, with 8 nucleotides matching TRBD1. Germline trimming cut 4 bases from V and 4 bases from J; bases unmatched to any gene: 2. The germline V gene has CDR1 LGHDT and CDR2 YNNKEL (reference sequence). This CDR3 has 13 amino acids. The CDR3 nucleotides read TGTGCCAGCAGCCCGGACAGGGTCTATGGCTACACCTTC. The encoded protein is CASSPDRVYGYTF.

The chain has TRBV29-1 and TRBJ1-1; possibly TRBD1 for D (5 bases). CDR1 and CDR2 from the germline V gene are SQVTM and ANQGSEA. V was clipped by 7 bases and J by 0 bases, with 12 bases between them. The CDR3 has 13 amino acids. This chain's CDR3 is CSAQTVMNTEAFF. CDR3 sequence (DNA): TGCAGCGCCCAGACAGTTATGAACACTGAAGCTTTCTTT.

This sequence joins TRBV3-1 (or the pseudogene TRBV3-2) and TRBJ2-5; the match to TRBD2 covers 10 bases. The trim removed 1 base at V and 4 bases at J, leaving 6 bases unmatched. The CDR3 sequence is 16 residues long. CDR1 is LGHDT, CDR2 YNNKEL, per germline (reference sequence). The CDR3 DNA is TGTGCCAGCAGCCAAGGGGGACTAGCGCGGGGAGAGACCCAGTACTTC. This translates into CASSQGGLARGETQYF.

Only a few counts were recorded for this clone. V usage is TRBV10-3 and J usage is TRBJ1-3, with 7 bases lining up with TRBD1. The CDR3 runs to 16 residues. CDR1 and CDR2 (germline): ENHRY, SYGVKD. The V gene end was trimmed by 7 bases and the J gene end by 0 bases; junction bases not matched to a gene: 9. CDR3 region: CAIKALDRRSGNTIYF. The DNA of the CDR3 is TGTGCCATCAAGGCCCTGGACAGGCGCTCTGGAAACACCATATATTTT.

V gene TRBV7-9 combines with J gene TRBJ1-1, with D perhaps matching TRBD1 (5 bases). CDR1 and CDR2 from the germline V gene are SEHNR and FQNEAQ (reference sequence). The CDR3 extends over 17 amino acids. Trimming pared 5 bases from V and 3 bases from J, leaving 22 bases between. CDR3 amino acids: CASSLYGWEGRDTEAFF. In DNA, the CDR3 is TGTGCCAGCAGCCTGTATGGGTGGGAGGGGCGAGACACTGAAGCTTTCTTT.

The genes are TRBV18 and TRBJ1-1, with 7 bases identical to TRBD1. The CDR3 is made up of 13 amino acids. From germline, CDR1 is KGHSH and CDR2 LQKENI. V was pared by 2 bases and J by 7 bases, with 4 bases of the junction left unmatched. CDR3 nucleotides: TGTGCCAGCTCACCAACGACAGGGCGTGAAGCTTTCTTT. This encodes CASSPTTGREAFF.

On this clone: The junction departs from germline at one end; a sequencing error may be responsible. This chain connects TRBV7-7 to TRBJ2-5; 16 bases map to TRBD2. This CDR3 is 15 amino acids long. The V gene's germline CDR1 is SSHAT and CDR2 FNYEAQ (reference sequence). DNA for the CDR3: TGTGCTAGCAGCCGAATCGGGACTAGCGGGGGGGTAGAGTACTTC. Protein: CASSRIGTSGGVEYF.

The gene calls are TRBV2 and TRBJ1-1, with D hard to call. V was clipped by 6 bases and J by 2 bases, with 7 bases between them. Germline V gene sequence: CDR1 SNHLY, CDR2 FYNNEI. CDR3 length: 12 amino acids. This CDR3 is CASRGLNTEAFF. Here the CDR3 DNA reads TGTGCCAGCAGGGGCCTAAACACTGAAGCTTTCTTT. Together with reference TRBV2 and TRBJ1-1, the CDR3 gives the full variable domain: EPEVTQTPSHQVTQMGQEVILRCVPISNHLYFYWYRQILGQKVEFLVSFYNNEISEKSEIFDDQFSVERPDGSNFTLKIRSTKLEDSAMYFCASRGLNTEAFFGQGTRLTVV.

CDR3 sequence (DNA): TGTGCCAGCAGTTCGACACTAGCGGGAGCCGAGAGAACCTCCTACGAGCAGTACTTC. Protein: CASSSTLAGAERTSYEQYF. V is TRBV28 and J is TRBJ2-7; 11 nucleotides match TRBD2. After removal of 4 bases from V and 0 bases from J, the junction contained 14 bases not matched to a gene. The CDR3 extends over 19 amino acids. Germline V lookup: CDR1 MDHEN, CDR2 SYDVKM.

This chain uses TRBV18 with TRBJ2-2; D is uncertain. The germline V and J ends were trimmed by 3 bases and 1 base, with 3 bases remaining between them. In germline, CDR1 is KGHSH, CDR2 LQKENI. The CDR3 runs 13 residues. CDR3 in DNA: TGTGCCAGCTCACCTATGAACACCGGGGAGCTGTTTTTT. Encoded protein: CASSPMNTGELFF.

The CDR3 sequence: CASSLDRRGEAFF. DNA for the CDR3: TGTGCCAGCAGCTTGGACAGGCGCGGTGAAGCTTTCTTT. The chain has TRBV5-4 and TRBJ1-1; the D gene is possibly TRBD1 (5 bases). V was trimmed by 0 bases and J by 7 bases, leaving 10 bases between them. The CDR3 is 13 residues long. CDR1 is SGHNT, CDR2 YYREEE, per germline (reference sequence).

The genes are TRBV7-6 and TRBJ2-3; tentative D call: TRBD2 (5 bases). Trimming pared 5 bases from V and 4 bases from J, leaving 22 bases between. In germline, CDR1 is SGHVS, CDR2 FNYEAQ. The CDR3 runs 17 residues. In DNA, the CDR3 is TGTGCCAGCAGCAACAAGGCCAGGACTCTCAGACCAGATACGCAGTATTTT. It codes for CASSNKARTLRPDTQYF.

This chain links TRBV19 with TRBJ2-3, with TRBD2 identical over 14 bases. This CDR3 has 18 residues. V lost 6 bases, J lost 1 base, and 9 bases stayed unmatched. Germline lookup yields CDR1 LNHDA and CDR2 SQIVND (reference sequence). The CDR3 DNA reads as TGTGCCAGTAGGGCCGGGACTAGCGGGAGAGGGGGCACAGATACGCAGTATTTT. Protein sequence: CASRAGTSGRGGTDTQYF.